This T cell receptor (beta chain) appears in the sequencing data of a study of T cells in Graves' hyperthyroidism and ophthalmopathy. Germline lookup yields CDR1 SGHVS and CDR2 FNYEAQ. CDR3 length: 13 residues. V was cut by 3 bases and J by 3 bases, with 8 bases left in between. This clonotype was recorded many times. Clinical symptoms, serum thyroxine and TRAb, thyroid ultrasound and orbital computed tomography together formed the diagnostic basis. From RNA transcripts, TCR beta CDR3 regions were amplified. The HTBI primer set served for first-round RT-PCR of the TCR CDR3. Using its own MiXCR run on the multiplex PCR reads, TCRdb lists one record per CDR3 protein. The table lists 300,000 to 500,000 distinct CDR3 sequences, around an eighth of them singletons.

Sequencing input: blood. This chain joins TRBV7-6 and TRBJ1-1; D unresolved. The clonotype was recovered from a man aged 50 to 60 with Graves' ophthalmopathy. The CDR3, as DNA: TGTGCCAGCAGCTTGCATAGGGACACTGAAGCTTTCTTT. Translation gives CASSLHRDTEAFF.